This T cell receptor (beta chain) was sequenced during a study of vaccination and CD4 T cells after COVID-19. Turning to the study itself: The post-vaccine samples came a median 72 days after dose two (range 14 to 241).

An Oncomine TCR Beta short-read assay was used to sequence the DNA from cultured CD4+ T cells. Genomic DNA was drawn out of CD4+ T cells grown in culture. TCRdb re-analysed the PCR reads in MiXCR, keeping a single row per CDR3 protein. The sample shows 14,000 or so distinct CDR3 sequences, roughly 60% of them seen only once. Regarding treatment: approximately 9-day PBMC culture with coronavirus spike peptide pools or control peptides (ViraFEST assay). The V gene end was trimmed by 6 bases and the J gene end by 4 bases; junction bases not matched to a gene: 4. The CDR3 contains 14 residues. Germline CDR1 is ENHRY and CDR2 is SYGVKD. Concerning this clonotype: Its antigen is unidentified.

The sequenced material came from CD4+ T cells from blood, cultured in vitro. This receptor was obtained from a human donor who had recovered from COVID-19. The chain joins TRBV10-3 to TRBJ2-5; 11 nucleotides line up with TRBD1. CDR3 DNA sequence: TGTGCCATCAGCGGGGACAGGGGGGGAGAGACCCAGTACTTC. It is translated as CAISGDRGGETQYF.